This TCR beta chain was profiled in a study of T cell responses to AZD1222 COVID-19 vaccine. Sequencing was performed with immunoSEQ multiplex PCR; in TCRdb, only in-frame clones are kept and a portion is missing. The data contain about 120,000 clones, approximately 86% of them singletons. Broader study findings: The donor cohort was predominantly white British with a female majority, and clonal diversity may have been underestimated.

This clone was picked up a small number of times. Its antigen is not identified. Trimming removed 5 bases from V and 8 bases from J, with 19 bases in between. The CDR3 length is 14 residues. Germline V gives CDR1 SGHRS, CDR2 YFSETQ. The genes are TRBV5-1 and TRBJ1-2; D is unclear. The sequence was collected from an adult who received the AZD1222 COVID-19 vaccine. The sample consisted of peripheral blood, taken 28 days after the second AZD1222 dose. The CDR3 region has the DNA TGCGCCAGCAGTAAGTCGGCGGCTGGAGGAGGCTACACCTTC. Its translation: CASSKSAAGGGYTF.